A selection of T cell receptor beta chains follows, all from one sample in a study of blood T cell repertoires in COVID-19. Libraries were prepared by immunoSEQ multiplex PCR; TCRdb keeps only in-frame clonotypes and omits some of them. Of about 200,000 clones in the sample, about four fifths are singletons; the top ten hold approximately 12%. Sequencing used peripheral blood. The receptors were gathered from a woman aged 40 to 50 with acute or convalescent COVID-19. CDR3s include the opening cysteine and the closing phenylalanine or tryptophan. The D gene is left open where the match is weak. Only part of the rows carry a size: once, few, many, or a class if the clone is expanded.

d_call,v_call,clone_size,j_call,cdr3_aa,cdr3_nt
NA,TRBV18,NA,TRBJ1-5,CASSPGHRNQPQHF,TGTGCCAGCTCACCAGGGCACCGCAATCAGCCCCAGCATTTT
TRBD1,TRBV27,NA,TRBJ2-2,CASRLTGGGSGELFF,TGTGCCAGCAGACTCACAGGGGGCGGCTCCGGGGAGCTGTTTTTT
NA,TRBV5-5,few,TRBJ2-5,CASSFLGLPNSEETQYF,TGTGCCAGCAGCTTTCTTGGATTGCCTAACTCGGAGGAGACCCAGTACTTC
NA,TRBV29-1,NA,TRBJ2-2,CSVEAGTPANTGELFF,TGCAGCGTTGAGGCGGGGACGCCCGCGAACACCGGGGAGCTGTTTTTT
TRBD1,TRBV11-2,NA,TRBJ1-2,CASSLAAPTGGIGYTF,TGTGCCAGCAGCTTAGCCGCCCCCACAGGGGGTATTGGCTACACCTTC
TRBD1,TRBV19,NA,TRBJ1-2,CASRKTGKLDGYTF,TGTGCCAGTAGGAAGACAGGGAAGTTAGATGGCTACACCTTC
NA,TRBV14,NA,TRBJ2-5,CASSKGAETQYF,TGTGCCAGCAGTAAAGGGGCAGAGACCCAGTACTTC
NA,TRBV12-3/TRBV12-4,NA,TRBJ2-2,CASSKRAGELFF,TGTGCCAGCAGTAAGAGGGCCGGGGAGCTGTTTTTT
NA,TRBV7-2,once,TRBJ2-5,CASSTKPGQETQYF,TGTGCCAGCAGCACTAAACCGGGACAAGAGACCCAGTACTTC
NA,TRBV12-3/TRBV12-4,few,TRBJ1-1,CASSLVADEAFF,TGTGCCAGCAGTTTAGTAGCGGATGAAGCTTTCTTT
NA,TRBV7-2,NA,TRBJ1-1,CASSLRDRRKMNTEAFF,TGTGCCAGCAGCTTAAGAGACAGGAGAAAGATGAACACTGAAGCTTTCTTT
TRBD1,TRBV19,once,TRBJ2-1,CASSGTAYNEQFF,TGTGCCAGTAGTGGGACAGCCTACAATGAGCAGTTCTTC
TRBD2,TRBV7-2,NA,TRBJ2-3,CASSLLATSTDTQYF,TGTGCCAGCAGCCTACTAGCGACTAGCACAGATACGCAGTATTTT
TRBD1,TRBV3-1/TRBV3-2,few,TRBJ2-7,CASSDRGAYEQYF,TGTGCCAGTTCGGACAGGGGGGCTTACGAGCAGTACTTC
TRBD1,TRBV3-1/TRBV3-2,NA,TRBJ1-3,CASSQPWTGVWGNTIYF,TGTGCCAGCAGCCAGCCATGGACAGGGGTTTGGGGAAACACCATATATTTT
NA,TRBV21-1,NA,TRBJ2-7,CASSKEMAAYEQYF,TGTGCCAGCAGCAAAGAGATGGCAGCCTACGAGCAGTACTTC
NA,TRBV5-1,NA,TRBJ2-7,CASNREDEQYF,TGCGCCAGCAACAGGGAAGACGAGCAGTACTTC
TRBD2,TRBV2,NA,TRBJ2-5,CASSEKGLAGLETQYF,TGTGCCAGCAGTGAGAAGGGCCTAGCGGGTCTAGAGACCCAGTACTTC
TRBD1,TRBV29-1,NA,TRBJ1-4,CSVGGQGRGKLFF,TGCAGCGTTGGAGGACAGGGGAGGGGAAAACTGTTTTTT
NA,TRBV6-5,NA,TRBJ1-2,CASSSGDGYTF,TGTGCCAGCAGTTCAGGGGATGGCTACACCTTC
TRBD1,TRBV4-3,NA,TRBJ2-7,CASSHVRTGTSYEQYF,TGCGCCAGCAGCCACGTCCGGACAGGGACTTCCTACGAGCAGTACTTC
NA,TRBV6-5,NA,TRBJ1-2,CASSHRENYGYTF,TGTGCCAGCAGTCACAGGGAGAACTATGGCTACACCTTC